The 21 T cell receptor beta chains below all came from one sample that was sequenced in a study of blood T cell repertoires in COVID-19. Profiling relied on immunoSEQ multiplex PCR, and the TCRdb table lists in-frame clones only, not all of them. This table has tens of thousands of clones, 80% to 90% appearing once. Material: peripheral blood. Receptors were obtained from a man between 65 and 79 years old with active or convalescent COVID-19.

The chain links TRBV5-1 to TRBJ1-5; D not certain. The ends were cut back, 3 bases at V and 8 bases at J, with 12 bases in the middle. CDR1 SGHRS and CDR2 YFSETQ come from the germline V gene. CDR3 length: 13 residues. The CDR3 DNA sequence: TGCGCCAGCAGCTCCTTTCCGACTGAGCCCCAGCATTTT. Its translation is CASSSFPTEPQHF.

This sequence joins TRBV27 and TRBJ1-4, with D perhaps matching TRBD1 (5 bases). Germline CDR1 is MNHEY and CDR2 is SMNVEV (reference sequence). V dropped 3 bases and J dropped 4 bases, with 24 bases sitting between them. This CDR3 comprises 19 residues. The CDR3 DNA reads TGTGCCAGCAGTTTCCGTATGGGAGGGACCACAACTGGTAATGAAAAACTGTTTTTT. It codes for CASSFRMGGTTTGNEKLFF.

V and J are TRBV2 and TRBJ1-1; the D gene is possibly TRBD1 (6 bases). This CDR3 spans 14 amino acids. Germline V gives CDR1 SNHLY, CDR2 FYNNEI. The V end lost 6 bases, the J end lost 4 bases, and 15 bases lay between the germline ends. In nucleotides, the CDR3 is TGTGCCAGCAGCCAACAGGGTTTGAGCACTGAAGCTTTCTTT. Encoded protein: CASSQQGLSTEAFF.

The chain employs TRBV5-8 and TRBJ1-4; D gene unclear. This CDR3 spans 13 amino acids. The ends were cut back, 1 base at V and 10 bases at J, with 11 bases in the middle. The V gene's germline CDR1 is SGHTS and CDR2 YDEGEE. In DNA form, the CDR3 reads TGTGCCAGCAGCTTGACCCGACGGGGAAAACTGTTTTTT. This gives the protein CASSLTRRGKLFF.

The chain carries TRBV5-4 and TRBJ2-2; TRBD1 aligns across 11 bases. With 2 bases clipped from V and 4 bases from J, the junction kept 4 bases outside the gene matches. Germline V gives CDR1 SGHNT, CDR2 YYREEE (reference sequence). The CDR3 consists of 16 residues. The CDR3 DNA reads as TGTGCCAGCAGCTTCCCCGGGACAGGGGGCACCGGGGAGCTGTTTTTT. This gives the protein CASSFPGTGGTGELFF.

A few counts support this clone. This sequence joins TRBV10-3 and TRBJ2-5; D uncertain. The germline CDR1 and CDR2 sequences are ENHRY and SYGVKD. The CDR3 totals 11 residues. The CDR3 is CAISTGETQYF. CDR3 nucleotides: TGTGCTATCTCAACCGGAGAGACCCAGTACTTC.

The CDR3 region has the DNA TGTGCCAGCTTAGACCTATCTCGGAGCTCCTATAATTCACCCCTCCACTTT. Translation: CASLDLSRSSYNSPLHF. This chain uses TRBV27 with TRBJ1-6, with no clear D. CDR1 is MNHEY and CDR2 is SMNVEV in the germline V gene (reference sequence). Deletions cut 8 bases from V and 0 bases from J, with 17 bases between. The CDR3 is made up of 17 amino acids.

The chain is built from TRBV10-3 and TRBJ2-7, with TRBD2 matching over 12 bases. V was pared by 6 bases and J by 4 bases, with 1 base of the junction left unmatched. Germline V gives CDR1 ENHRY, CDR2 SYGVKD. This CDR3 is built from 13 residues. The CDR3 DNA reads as TGTGCCATCAGAGGGACTAGCGGGTACGAGCAGTACTTC. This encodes CAIRGTSGYEQYF.

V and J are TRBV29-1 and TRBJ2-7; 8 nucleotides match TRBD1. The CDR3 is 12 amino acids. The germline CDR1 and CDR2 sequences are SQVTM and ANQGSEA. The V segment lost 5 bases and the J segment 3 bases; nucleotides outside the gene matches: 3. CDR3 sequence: CSVQGAGYEQYF. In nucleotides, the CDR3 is TGCAGCGTTCAGGGGGCAGGCTACGAGCAGTACTTC.

The CDR3 protein is CASSRGSNYGYTF. The CDR3 DNA sequence: TGTGCCAGCAGCCGCGGCTCTAACTATGGCTACACCTTC. This rearrangement joins TRBV4-2 to TRBJ1-2, with D unclear. This CDR3 is 13 amino acids long. Germline assignment: CDR1 LGHNA and CDR2 YNFKEQ. Trimming pared 4 bases from V and 0 bases from J, leaving 6 bases between.

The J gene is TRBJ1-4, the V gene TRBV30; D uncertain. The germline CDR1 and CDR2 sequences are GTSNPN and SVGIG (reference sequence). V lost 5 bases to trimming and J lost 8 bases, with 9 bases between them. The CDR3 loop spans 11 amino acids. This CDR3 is CAWSRREKLFF. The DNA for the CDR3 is TGTGCCTGGTCTAGGCGGGAAAAACTGTTTTTT.

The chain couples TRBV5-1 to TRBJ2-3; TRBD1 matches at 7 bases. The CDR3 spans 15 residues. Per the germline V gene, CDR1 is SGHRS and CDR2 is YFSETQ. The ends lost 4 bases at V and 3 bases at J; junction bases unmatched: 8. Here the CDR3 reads CASSHDRAPTDTQYF. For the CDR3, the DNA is TGCGCCAGCAGCCACGACAGGGCCCCTACAGATACGCAGTATTTT.

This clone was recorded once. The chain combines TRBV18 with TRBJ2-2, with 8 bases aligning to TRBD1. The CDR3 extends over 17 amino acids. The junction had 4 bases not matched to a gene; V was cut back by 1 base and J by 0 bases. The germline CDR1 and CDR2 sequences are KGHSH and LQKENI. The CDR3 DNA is TGTGCCAGCTCACCACTACCGACAGGGGCGAACACCGGGGAGCTGTTTTTT. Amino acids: CASSPLPTGANTGELFF. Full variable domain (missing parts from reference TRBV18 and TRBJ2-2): NAGVMQNPRHLVRRRGQEARLRCSPMKGHSHVYWYRQLPEEGLKFMVYLQKENIIDESGMPKERFSAEFPKEGPSILRIQQVVRGDSAAYFCASSPLPTGANTGELFFGEGSRLTVL.

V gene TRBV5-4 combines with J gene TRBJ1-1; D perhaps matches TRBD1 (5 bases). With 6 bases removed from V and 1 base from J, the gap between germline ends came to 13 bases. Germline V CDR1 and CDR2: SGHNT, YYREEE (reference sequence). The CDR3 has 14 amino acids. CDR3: CASNRGGENTEAFF. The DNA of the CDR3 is TGTGCCAGCAATAGGGGTGGGGAGAACACTGAAGCTTTCTTT.

CDR3 sequence: CASSFILGRAETGELFF. In nucleotides, the CDR3 is TGCGCCAGCAGCTTCATTCTGGGCAGGGCAGAAACCGGGGAGCTGTTTTTT. The rearrangement links TRBV4-1 to TRBJ2-2; possibly TRBD1 for D (5 bases). Trimming shortened V by 5 bases and J by 5 bases, and 21 bases separated the two germline ends. CDR3 size: 17 residues. Germline lookup yields CDR1 MGHRA and CDR2 YSYEKL.

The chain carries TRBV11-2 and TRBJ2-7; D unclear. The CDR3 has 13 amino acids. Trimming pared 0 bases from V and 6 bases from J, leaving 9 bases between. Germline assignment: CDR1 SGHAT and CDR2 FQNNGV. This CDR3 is CASSLDRRAEQYF. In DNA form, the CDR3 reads TGTGCCAGCAGCTTAGATCGAAGAGCCGAGCAGTACTTC.

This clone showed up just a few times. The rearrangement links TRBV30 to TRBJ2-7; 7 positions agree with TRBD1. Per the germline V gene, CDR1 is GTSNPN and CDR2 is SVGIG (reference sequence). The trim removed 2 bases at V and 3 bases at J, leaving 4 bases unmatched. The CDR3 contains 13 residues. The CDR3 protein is CAWSTGANYEQYF. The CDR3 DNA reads TGTGCCTGGAGTACAGGGGCTAACTACGAGCAGTACTTC.

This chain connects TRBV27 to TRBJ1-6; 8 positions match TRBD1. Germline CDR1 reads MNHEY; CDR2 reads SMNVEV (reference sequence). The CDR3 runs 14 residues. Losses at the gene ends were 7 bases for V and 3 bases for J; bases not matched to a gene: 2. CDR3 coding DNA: TGTGCCAGCAACGACAGGGGCTATAATTCACCCCTCCACTTT. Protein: CASNDRGYNSPLHF.

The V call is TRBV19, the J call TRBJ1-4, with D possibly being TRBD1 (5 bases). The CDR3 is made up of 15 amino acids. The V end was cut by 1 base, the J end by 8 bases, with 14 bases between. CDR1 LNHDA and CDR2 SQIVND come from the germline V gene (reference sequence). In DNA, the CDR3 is TGTGCCAGTAGTATAGGCGGGACGATAGGGGAAAAACTGTTTTTT. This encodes CASSIGGTIGEKLFF.

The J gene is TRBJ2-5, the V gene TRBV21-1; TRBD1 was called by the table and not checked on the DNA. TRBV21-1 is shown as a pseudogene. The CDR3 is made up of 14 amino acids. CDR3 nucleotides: TGTGCCAGCACCCCGAGGGGGCAGGGAGAGACCCAGTACTTC. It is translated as CASTPRGQGETQYF.

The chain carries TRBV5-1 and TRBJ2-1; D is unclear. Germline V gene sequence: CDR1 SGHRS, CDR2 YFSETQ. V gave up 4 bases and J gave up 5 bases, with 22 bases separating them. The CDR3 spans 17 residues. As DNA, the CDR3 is TGCGCCAGCAGCGGGTCCTCATGGAGCCTCATGAACAATGAGCAGTTCTTC. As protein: CASSGSSWSLMNNEQFF.